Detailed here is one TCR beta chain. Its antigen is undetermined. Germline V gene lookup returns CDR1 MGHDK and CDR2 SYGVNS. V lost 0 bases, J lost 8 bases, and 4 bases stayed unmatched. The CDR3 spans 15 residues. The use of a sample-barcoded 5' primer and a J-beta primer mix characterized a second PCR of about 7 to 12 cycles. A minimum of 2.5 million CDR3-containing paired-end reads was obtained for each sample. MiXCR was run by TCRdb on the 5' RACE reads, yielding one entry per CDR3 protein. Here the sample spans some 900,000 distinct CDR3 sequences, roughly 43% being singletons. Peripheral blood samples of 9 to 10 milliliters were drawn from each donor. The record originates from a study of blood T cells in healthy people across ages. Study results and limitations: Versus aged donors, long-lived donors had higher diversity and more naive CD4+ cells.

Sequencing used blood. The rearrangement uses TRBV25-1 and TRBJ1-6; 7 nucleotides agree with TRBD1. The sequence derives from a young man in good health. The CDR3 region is CASSEYITGDSPLHF. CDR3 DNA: TGTGCCAGCAGTGAATATATTACAGGGGATTCACCCCTCCACTTT.